A selection of T cell receptor beta chains follows, all from one sample in a study of blood T cell repertoires in COVID-19. TCRdb's table, derived via immunoSEQ multiplex PCR, lists solely in-frame clones and lacks some. In the table there are over 250,000 clones, around 85% of which are singletons. Material: peripheral blood. Receptor source: a woman in her 70s with acute or convalescent COVID-19. CDR3s include the opening cysteine and the closing phenylalanine or tryptophan. Fields, in order: clone size, D gene, V gene, J gene, CDR3 protein, CDR3 DNA. A D gene is named only where the DNA matches it firmly. Only part of the rows carry a size: once, few, many, or a class if the clone is expanded.

>-|-|TRBV9|TRBJ1-2
CASSVEGGAHTNYGYTF
TGTGCCAGCAGCGTAGAGGGGGGGGCACATACTAACTATGGCTACACCTTC
>-|-|TRBV20-1|TRBJ1-1
CSASSPGNTEAFF
TGCAGTGCGAGTAGTCCAGGGAACACTGAAGCTTTCTTT
>-|-|TRBV20-1|TRBJ1-2
CSASPTGEHGYTF
TGCAGTGCTAGTCCAACGGGAGAACATGGCTACACCTTC
>-|TRBD2|TRBV7-9|TRBJ2-7
CTSSRTSGGYTFYEQYF
TGTACCAGCAGCCGCACTAGCGGGGGGTACACTTTTTACGAGCAGTACTTC
>-|TRBD1|TRBV30|TRBJ2-1
CAWKRQGVGNEQFF
TGTGCCTGGAAGCGACAGGGTGTCGGCAATGAGCAGTTCTTC
>once|-|TRBV9|TRBJ2-5
CASSVATGGQETQYF
TGTGCCAGCAGCGTAGCGACAGGTGGCCAAGAGACCCAGTACTTC
>-|-|TRBV21-1|TRBJ1-5
CASSNLRRARGFSNQPQHF
TGTGCCAGCAGCAACCTTAGGAGGGCCCGGGGGTTTAGCAATCAGCCCCAGCATTTT
>-|-|TRBV6-5|TRBJ1-1
CASTVGSQAFF
TGTGCCAGCACCGTCGGGAGTCAAGCTTTCTTT
>-|-|TRBV20-1|TRBJ1-1
CSARDSTEAFF
TGCAGTGCTAGGGACAGTACTGAAGCTTTCTTT
>-|-|TRBV9|TRBJ2-2
CASSVLGGEAGELFF
TGTGCCAGCAGCGTCCTAGGGGGGGAAGCCGGGGAGCTGTTTTTT
>-|TRBD2|TRBV11-2|TRBJ2-2
CASSPGLAGPGELFF
TGTGCCAGCAGCCCCGGACTAGCGGGGCCCGGGGAGCTGTTTTTT
>-|TRBD2|TRBV10-2|TRBJ2-1
CASMGGYNEQFF
TGCGCCAGCATGGGGGGGTACAATGAGCAGTTCTTC
>-|-|TRBV27|TRBJ2-5
CASSLSGGLETQYF
TGTGCCAGCAGTTTATCTGGGGGCTTGGAGACCCAGTACTTC
>-|-|TRBV6-4|TRBJ2-3
CASSDSNSPDTQYF
TGTGCCAGCAGTGACTCGAACTCCCCAGATACGCAGTATTTT
>-|-|TRBV6-2/TRBV6-3|TRBJ1-6
CASSYGPSNSPLHF
TGTGCCAGCAGTTACGGGCCCAGCAATTCACCCCTCCACTTT
>few|-|TRBV12-5|TRBJ1-1
CASGIQGSAEAFF
TGTGCTAGTGGTATACAGGGATCGGCTGAAGCTTTCTTT
>-|-|TRBV2|TRBJ1-1
CASRYRDVGEAFF
TGTGCCAGCAGATACAGGGACGTTGGTGAAGCTTTCTTT
>-|-|TRBV19|TRBJ1-2
CAGPGSGYTF
TGTGCCGGGCCTGGTAGTGGCTACACCTTC
>-|-|TRBV9|TRBJ1-1
CASSVTTGLNTEAFF
TGTGCCAGCAGCGTAACAACAGGGTTGAACACTGAAGCTTTCTTT
>once|-|TRBV30|TRBJ1-4
CAWRQLIREKLFF
TGTGCCTGGAGACAGTTAATACGGGAAAAACTGTTTTTT
>-|-|TRBV5-4|TRBJ2-5
CASSLAGGKTQYF
TGTGCCAGCAGCTTAGCAGGGGGGAAGACCCAGTACTTC
>few|-|TRBV28|TRBJ1-1
CASSFTENTEAFF
TGTGCCAGCAGCTTCACAGAGAACACTGAAGCTTTCTTT
>-|-|TRBV14|TRBJ2-5
CASSILQETQYF
TGTGCCAGCAGCATTCTTCAAGAGACCCAGTACTTC
>-|-|TRBV9|TRBJ1-4
CANPAGYEKLFF
TGTGCCAACCCGGCGGGGTATGAAAAACTGTTTTTT
>-|-|TRBV3-1/TRBV3-2|TRBJ2-3
CASSPYSDTQYF
TGTGCCAGCAGCCCCTACTCGGATACGCAGTATTTT
>-|TRBD1|TRBV6-6|TRBJ1-1
CASSRLEGQGAGTEAFF
TGTGCCAGCAGTCGCCTAGAGGGACAGGGGGCCGGCACTGAAGCTTTCTTT
>-|-|TRBV3-1/TRBV3-2|TRBJ1-1
CASVGTGGLDTEAFF
TGTGCCAGCGTTGGGACGGGAGGGTTGGACACTGAAGCTTTCTTT
>-|TRBD2|TRBV25-1|TRBJ2-7
CASSEASGGVYEQYF
TGTGCCAGCAGTGAAGCCAGCGGGGGAGTATACGAGCAGTACTTC
>many|-|TRBV6-1|TRBJ1-1
CASSEVGGGSAEAFF
TGTGCCAGCAGTGAAGTGGGGGGGGGATCGGCTGAAGCTTTCTTT
>-|-|TRBV6-5|TRBJ1-5
CASSFAQGRGQPQHF
TGTGCCAGCAGCTTTGCCCAGGGACGGGGGCAGCCCCAGCATTTT
>-|-|TRBV5-1|TRBJ2-1
CASSLEGGFYNEQFF
TGCGCCAGCAGCTTGGAGGGCGGGTTCTACAATGAGCAGTTCTTC
>-|-|TRBV18|TRBJ2-6
CASSRTVRSSGANVLTF
TGTGCCAGCTCACGGACAGTGAGAAGCTCTGGGGCCAACGTCCTGACTTTC
>few|-|TRBV12-5|TRBJ1-2
CASGGQGYGYTF
TGTGCTAGTGGAGGGCAGGGTTATGGCTACACCTTC
>-|TRBD1|TRBV7-6|TRBJ1-1
CASSPRTGGGEGAFF
TGTGCCAGCAGCCCCCGGACAGGGGGCGGGGAGGGAGCTTTCTTT
>-|-|TRBV7-9|TRBJ2-4
CASSFSRGFANIQYF
TGTGCCAGCAGCTTTAGTCGGGGATTTGCAAACATTCAGTACTTC
>-|TRBD1|TRBV10-3|TRBJ1-5
CAISGTGGPNQPQHF
TGTGCCATCAGCGGGACAGGGGGCCCCAATCAGCCCCAGCATTTT
>-|-|TRBV7-2|TRBJ1-5
CASSLRGLQPQHF
TGTGCCAGCAGCTTAAGAGGGCTTCAGCCCCAGCATTTT
>-|-|TRBV10-2|TRBJ1-5
CASSVDAARQPQHF
TGCGCCAGCAGTGTAGACGCGGCAAGGCAGCCCCAGCATTTT
>-|-|TRBV27|TRBJ1-1
CASSKRGWNTEAFF
TGTGCCAGCAGTAAAAGGGGGTGGAACACTGAAGCTTTCTTT
>-|-|TRBV3-1/TRBV3-2|TRBJ1-1
CASSRWQGGDTEAFF
TGTGCCAGCAGCCGCTGGCAGGGAGGTGACACTGAAGCTTTCTTT
>-|-|TRBV18|TRBJ2-7
CASSPNRDRRYEQYF
TGTGCCAGCTCACCAAATAGAGACAGGAGGTACGAGCAGTACTTC
>once|-|TRBV5-6|TRBJ1-6
CASSAATGALNSPLHF
TGTGCCAGCAGCGCTGCGACAGGAGCGCTTAATTCACCCCTCCACTTT
>-|TRBD2|TRBV5-8|TRBJ2-5
CASSLAFGSSGKETQYF
TGTGCCAGCAGCTTGGCATTTGGGTCTAGCGGAAAAGAGACCCAGTACTTC
>-|TRBD1|TRBV10-3|TRBJ1-5
CAISRGQVEGHQPQHF
TGTGCCATCAGCCGGGGACAGGTTGAGGGGCATCAGCCCCAGCATTTT
>-|TRBD2|TRBV10-3|TRBJ2-7
CAISGGGGAPYEQYF
TGTGCCATCAGTGGTGGGGGGGGAGCGCCCTACGAGCAGTACTTC
>-|TRBD2|TRBV14|TRBJ2-1
CASSPGTTSYNEQFF
TGTGCCAGCAGCCCCGGGACTACATCCTACAATGAGCAGTTCTTC
>-|TRBD1|TRBV7-9|TRBJ1-3
CASSTSTGAGNTIYF
TGTGCCAGCAGCACGAGCACAGGGGCTGGAAACACCATATATTTT
>-|TRBD2|TRBV5-4|TRBJ2-1
CASSLRLAGASGQFF
TGTGCCAGCAGCTTGAGACTAGCGGGGGCCTCTGGCCAGTTCTTC
>-|-|TRBV2|TRBJ1-2
CASTSMGSWGYTF
TGTGCCAGCACGTCTATGGGGAGTTGGGGCTACACCTTC
>once|TRBD1|TRBV6-5|TRBJ1-1
CASRGTGAFEAFF
TGTGCCAGCAGGGGGACAGGGGCTTTCGAAGCTTTCTTT
>-|-|TRBV21-1|TRBJ2-3
CASSKAGARLSGDTQYF
TGTGCCAGCAGCAAAGCGGGGGCTAGACTCTCCGGAGATACGCAGTATTTT